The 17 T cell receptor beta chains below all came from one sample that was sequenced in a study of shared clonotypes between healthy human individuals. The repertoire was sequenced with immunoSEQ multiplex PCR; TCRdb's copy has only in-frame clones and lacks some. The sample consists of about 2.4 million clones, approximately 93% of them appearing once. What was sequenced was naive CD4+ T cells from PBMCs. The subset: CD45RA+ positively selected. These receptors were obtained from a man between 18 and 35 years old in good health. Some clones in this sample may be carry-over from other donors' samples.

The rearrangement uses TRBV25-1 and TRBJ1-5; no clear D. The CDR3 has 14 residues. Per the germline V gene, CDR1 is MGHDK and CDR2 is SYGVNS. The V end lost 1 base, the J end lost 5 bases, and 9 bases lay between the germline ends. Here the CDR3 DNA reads TGTGCCAGCAGTGAATCGGGGAGAGATCAGCCCCAGCATTTT. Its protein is CASSESGRDQPQHF.

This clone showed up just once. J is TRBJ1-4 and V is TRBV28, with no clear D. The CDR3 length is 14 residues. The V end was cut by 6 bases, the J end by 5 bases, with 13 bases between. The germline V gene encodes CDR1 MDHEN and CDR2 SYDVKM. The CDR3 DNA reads TGTGCCAGCAGGGGCCCCCACCCCAATGAAAAACTGTTTTTT. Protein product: CASRGPHPNEKLFF.

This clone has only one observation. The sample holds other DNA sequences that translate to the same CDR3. Written as DNA, the CDR3 is TGTGCCAGCAGCGGGACTAGCGGGACTTACAATGAGCAGTTCTTC. Residues: CASSGTSGTYNEQFF. The chain is built from TRBV7-3 and TRBJ2-1; 13 positions match TRBD2. The ends lost 5 bases at V and 4 bases at J; junction bases unmatched: 2. The CDR3 runs 15 residues. Germline CDR1 SGHTA, CDR2 FQGTGA.

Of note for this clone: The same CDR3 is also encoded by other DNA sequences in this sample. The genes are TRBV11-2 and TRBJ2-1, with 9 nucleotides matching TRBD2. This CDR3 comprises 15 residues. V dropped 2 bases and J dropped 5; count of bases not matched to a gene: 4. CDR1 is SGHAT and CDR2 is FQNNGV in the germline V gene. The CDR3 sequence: CASSLTAGGNNEQFF. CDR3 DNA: TGTGCCAGCAGCTTAACAGCGGGGGGTAACAATGAGCAGTTCTTC.

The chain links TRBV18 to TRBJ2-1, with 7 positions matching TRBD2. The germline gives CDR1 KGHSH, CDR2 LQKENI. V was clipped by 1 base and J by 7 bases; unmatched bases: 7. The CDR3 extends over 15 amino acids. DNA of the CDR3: TGTGCCAGCTCACCACTAGCGGGCCCGAATAATGAGCAGTTCTTC. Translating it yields CASSPLAGPNNEQFF.

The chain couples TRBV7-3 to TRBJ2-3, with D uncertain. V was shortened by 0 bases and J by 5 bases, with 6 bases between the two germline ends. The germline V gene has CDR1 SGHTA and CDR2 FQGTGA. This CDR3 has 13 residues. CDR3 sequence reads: CASSLTYGDTQYF. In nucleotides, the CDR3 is TGTGCCAGCAGCTTAACGTATGGAGATACGCAGTATTTT.

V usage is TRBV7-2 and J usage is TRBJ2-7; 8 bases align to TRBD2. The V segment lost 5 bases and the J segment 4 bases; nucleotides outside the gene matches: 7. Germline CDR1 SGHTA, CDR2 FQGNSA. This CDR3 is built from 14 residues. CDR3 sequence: CASSRAGAWYEQYF. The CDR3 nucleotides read TGTGCCAGCAGCCGAGCGGGAGCATGGTACGAGCAGTACTTC.

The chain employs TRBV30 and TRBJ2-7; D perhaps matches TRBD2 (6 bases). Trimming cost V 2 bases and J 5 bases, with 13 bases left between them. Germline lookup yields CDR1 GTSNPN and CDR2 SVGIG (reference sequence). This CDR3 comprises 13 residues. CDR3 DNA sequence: TGTGCCTGGAGTACACGACTAGGGAACGAGCAGTACTTC. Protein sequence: CAWSTRLGNEQYF.

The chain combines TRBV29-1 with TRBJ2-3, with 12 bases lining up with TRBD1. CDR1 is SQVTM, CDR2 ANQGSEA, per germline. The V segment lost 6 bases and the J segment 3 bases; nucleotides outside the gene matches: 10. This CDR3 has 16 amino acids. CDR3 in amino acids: CSVHARDRGLTDTQYF. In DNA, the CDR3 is TGCAGCGTCCACGCTCGGGACAGGGGGCTGACAGATACGCAGTATTTT.

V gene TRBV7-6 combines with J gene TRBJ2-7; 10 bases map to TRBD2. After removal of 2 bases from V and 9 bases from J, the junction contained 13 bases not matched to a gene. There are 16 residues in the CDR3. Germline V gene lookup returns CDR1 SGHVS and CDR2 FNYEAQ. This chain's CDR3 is CASSLISSGSPQPQYF. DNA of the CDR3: TGTGCCAGCAGCTTAATATCTAGCGGGAGCCCACAGCCGCAGTACTTC.

Here the CDR3 reads CASSPLGGDNYGYTF. The DNA for the CDR3 is TGTGCCAGCAGCCCCCTCGGGGGGGACAACTATGGCTACACCTTC. The V and J genes are TRBV7-2 and TRBJ1-2; TRBD1 might be the D (5 bases). The V and J ends lost 5 bases and 2 bases respectively, with 15 bases between them. The CDR3 is 15 residues long. CDR1 and CDR2 (germline): SGHTA, FQGNSA.

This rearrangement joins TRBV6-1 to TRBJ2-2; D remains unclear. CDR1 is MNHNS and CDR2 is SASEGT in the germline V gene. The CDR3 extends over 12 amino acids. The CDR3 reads CVGLSDTGELFF. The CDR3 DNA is TGTGTGGGATTGTCGGACACCGGGGAGCTGTTTTTT.

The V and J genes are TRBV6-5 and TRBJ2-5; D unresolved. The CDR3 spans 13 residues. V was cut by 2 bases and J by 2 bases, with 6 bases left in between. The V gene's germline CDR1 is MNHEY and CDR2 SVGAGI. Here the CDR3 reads CASSYRVQETQYF. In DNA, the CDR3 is TGTGCCAGCAGTTACAGGGTACAAGAGACCCAGTACTTC.

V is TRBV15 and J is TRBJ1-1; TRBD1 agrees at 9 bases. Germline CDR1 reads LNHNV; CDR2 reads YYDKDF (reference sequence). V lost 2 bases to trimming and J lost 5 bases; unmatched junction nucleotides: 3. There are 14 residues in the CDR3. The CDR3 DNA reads TGTGCCACCAGCAGATTGACAGGGGGAACTGAAGCTTTCTTT. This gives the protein CATSRLTGGTEAFF.

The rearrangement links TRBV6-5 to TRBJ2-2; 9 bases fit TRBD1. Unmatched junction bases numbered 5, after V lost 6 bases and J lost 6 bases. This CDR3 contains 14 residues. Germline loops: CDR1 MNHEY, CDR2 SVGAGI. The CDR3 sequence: CASRGTGSSGELFF. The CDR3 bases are TGTGCCAGCAGAGGGACAGGGAGCTCCGGGGAGCTGTTTTTT.

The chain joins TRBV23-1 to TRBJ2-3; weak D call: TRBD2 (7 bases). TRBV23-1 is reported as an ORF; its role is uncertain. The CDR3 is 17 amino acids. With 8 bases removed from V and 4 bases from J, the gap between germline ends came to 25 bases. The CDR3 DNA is TGCGCCAGCCGAGGTAAGGGACTACAGGGAAGTTCAGATACGCAGTATTTT. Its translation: CASRGKGLQGSSDTQYF.

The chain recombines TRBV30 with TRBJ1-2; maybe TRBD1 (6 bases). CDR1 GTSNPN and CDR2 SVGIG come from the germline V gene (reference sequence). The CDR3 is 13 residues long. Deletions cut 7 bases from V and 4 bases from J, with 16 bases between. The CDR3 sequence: CASNMGGPYGYTF. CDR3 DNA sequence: TGTGCCTCCAACATGGGGGGCCCCTATGGCTACACCTTC.